This TCR beta chain was identified during a study of cytomegalovirus exposure and HLA in healthy donors. The length of the CDR3 is 14 residues. With 1 base removed from V and 8 bases from J, the gap between germline ends came to 9 bases. The germline CDR1 and CDR2 sequences are SNHLY and FYNNEI. To note about this clone: As yet, its antigen is unknown.

The primer mix had 60 Vbeta and 13 Jbeta primers. Sequencing used immunoSEQ multiplex PCR; TCRdb keeps in-frame clones, though not all of them. Seen here are some 120,000 clones, 75% to 85% observed once, and the top ten hold approximately 10%. Study-wide results and caveats: TCR beta chains associated with HLA were, in a later analysis, more clonally expanded than equally common others. Fewer N-insertions (relative to the 666-donor mean) were reportedly seen in an Asian-associated ancestry cluster in a later analysis.

Sequencing was carried out using PBMCs. The chain couples TRBV2 to TRBJ1-6, with a weak D call TRBD1 (5 bases). The clonotype was recovered from a man younger than 45 in good health and CMV-seropositive. The chain's CDR3 is CASSEGRVYSPLHF. The CDR3 region has the DNA TGTGCCAGCAGTGAAGGCAGGGTATATTCACCCCTCCACTTT.